These 14 T cell receptor beta chains came from one sample sequenced in a study of identical twins. TCRdb used MiXCR to reprocess the 5' RACE reads, holding one entry per CDR3 protein. The data show roughly 1.6 million distinct CDR3 sequences, less than 40% seen once. The sequenced sample consisted of cord blood. These receptor sequences come from a newborn girl in good health.

This chain joins TRBV12-3 or TRBV12-4 and TRBJ1-2; D is perhaps TRBD1 (5 bases). The length of the CDR3 is 14 residues. V was shortened by 7 bases and J by 5 bases, with 17 bases between the two germline ends. This chain's CDR3 is CASTPRGAVYGYTF. The CDR3 DNA reads as TGTGCCAGCACCCCTCGGGGCGCGGTGTATGGCTACACCTTC.

The chain's CDR3 is CASSLQTGAYYNEQFF. The CDR3, as DNA: TGTGCCAGCAGCCTCCAGACAGGGGCCTACTACAATGAGCAGTTCTTC. The chain joins TRBV3-1 to TRBJ2-1; 8 nucleotides line up with TRBD1. J gave up 3 bases and V 4 bases, and 8 bases lay outside the gene matches. In germline, CDR1 is LGHDT, CDR2 YNNKEL (reference sequence). This CDR3 has 16 amino acids.

This clonotype was observed at least ten times. The chain carries TRBV29-1 and TRBJ2-7, with D unclear. The germline gives CDR1 SQVTM, CDR2 ANQGSEA. Trimming stripped 6 bases from V and 0 bases from J, with 12 bases between. There are 13 residues in the CDR3. CDR3 sequence reads: CSVVDPVSYEQYF. CDR3 nucleotide sequence: TGCAGCGTAGTGGACCCTGTCTCCTACGAGCAGTACTTC.

Concerning this clonotype itself: Since a much larger clone is just one base distant, this may be a read error. The chain has TRBV2 and TRBJ2-3; D is unclear. V lost 8 bases and J 0 bases, leaving 3 bases between the germline ends. Germline V gene lookup returns CDR1 SNHLY and CDR2 FYNNEI. The CDR3 is 11 residues long. In DNA, the CDR3 is TGTGCCAGCGACAGCACAGATACGCAGTATTTT. It translates to CASDSTDTQYF. Complete variable domain (other parts from reference TRBV2 and TRBJ2-3): EPEVTQTPSHQVTQMGQEVILRCVPISNHLYFYWYRQILGQKVEFLVSFYNNEISEKSEIFDDQFSVERPDGSNFTLKIRSTKLEDSAMYFCASDSTDTQYFGPGTRLTVL.

CDR3 sequence reads: CSASRQGPYGYTF. The CDR3 DNA reads TGCAGTGCTAGCCGACAGGGACCCTATGGCTACACCTTC. The V gene is TRBV20-1, the J gene TRBJ1-2; 7 positions match TRBD1. The V gene end was trimmed by 3 bases and the J gene end by 4 bases; junction bases not matched to a gene: 5. Germline CDR1 reads DFQATT; CDR2 reads SNEGSKA (reference sequence). The CDR3 is 13 amino acids.

This clonotype was seen many times. This chain connects TRBV15 to TRBJ2-3, with D possibly being TRBD1 (6 bases). The CDR3 runs to 17 residues. The germline V and J ends were trimmed by 0 bases and 0 bases, with 13 bases remaining between them. The germline V gene encodes CDR1 LNHNV and CDR2 YYDKDF (reference sequence). CDR3 residues: CATSREFPGQSTDTQYF. The CDR3 nucleotides read TGTGCCACCAGCAGAGAGTTCCCAGGACAGAGCACAGATACGCAGTATTTT.

This clonotype was picked up a small number of times. This chain links TRBV15 with TRBJ2-1; D gene uncertain. CDR1 and CDR2 from the germline V gene are LNHNV and YYDKDF (reference sequence). Trimming left V 3 bases short and J 7 bases short, with 7 bases between. The CDR3 loop spans 12 amino acids. CDR3 amino acids: CATSSGLNEQFF. The CDR3 DNA reads TGTGCCACCAGCAGTGGGTTGAATGAGCAGTTCTTC.

This clonotype appeared a few times. The chain joins TRBV7-8 to TRBJ2-7, with 14 nucleotides matching TRBD2. V lost 1 base to trimming and J lost 0 bases; unmatched junction nucleotides: 5. CDR1 is SGHVS and CDR2 is FQNEAQ in the germline V gene. The CDR3 sequence is 18 residues long. The CDR3 DNA is TGTGCCAGCAGCTTAGTGGGACTAGCGGGGGTCCTCTCCTACGAGCAGTACTTC. It translates to CASSLVGLAGVLSYEQYF. Supplemented by reference TRBV7-8 and TRBJ2-7, the full variable domain reads GAGVSQSPRYKVAKRGQDVALRCDPISGHVSLFWYQQALGQGPEFLTYFQNEAQLDKSGLPSDRFFAERPEGSVSTLKIQRTQQEDSAVYLCASSLVGLAGVLSYEQYFGPGTRLTVT.

This clonotype was counted a few times. The chain joins TRBV6-6 to TRBJ2-1; 13 positions match TRBD2. Germline assignment: CDR1 MNHNY and CDR2 SVGAGI (reference sequence). The CDR3 has 14 residues. The J segment lost 11 bases and the V segment lost 2 bases, leaving 3 bases of the junction unmatched. Here the CDR3 reads CASSYPTSGGKQFF. The CDR3 DNA is TGTGCCAGCAGTTACCCGACTAGCGGGGGGAAGCAGTTCTTC.

Comment on this clonotype: A much more abundant neighbour one base away suggests this may be a read error. Since the CDR3 does not end with the conserved phenylalanine or tryptophan, this likely comes from a read error. The V gene is TRBV12-3 or TRBV12-4, the J gene TRBJ2-3; D may be TRBD1 (5 bases). Trimming shortened V by 6 bases and J by 2 bases, and 6 bases separated the two germline ends. The CDR3 is 12 residues long. This chain's CDR3 is CASSGHTDTQYS. The CDR3 nucleotides are TGTGCCAGCAGCGGACACACAGATACGCAGTATTCT.

J is TRBJ1-4 and V is TRBV7-2, with D tentatively TRBD1 (5 bases). V was pared by 1 base and J by 8 bases, with 11 bases between. The CDR3 covers 14 residues. Germline V gives CDR1 SGHTA, CDR2 FQGNSA. CDR3 in amino acids: CASSLGRVREKLFF. The CDR3 coding sequence is TGTGCCAGCAGCTTAGGCAGGGTTCGAGAAAAACTGTTTTTT.

This clonotype appeared a few times. V is TRBV25-1 and J is TRBJ2-1, with 8 positions matching TRBD1. Germline CDR1 MGHDK, CDR2 SYGVNS. This CDR3 is built from 15 residues. V dropped 4 bases and J dropped 3; count of bases not matched to a gene: 5. CDR3 nucleotide sequence: TGTGCCAGCAGTGGATCACAGGGGGTCTACAATGAGCAGTTCTTC. Amino acid sequence: CASSGSQGVYNEQFF.

This clonotype was recorded a few times. The chain employs TRBV7-9 and TRBJ2-5; D not resolved. CDR3 size: 14 residues. Germline CDR1 SEHNR, CDR2 FQNEAQ (reference sequence). V gave up 5 bases and J gave up 0 bases, with 10 bases separating them. The chain's CDR3 is CASSRHLYQETQYF. DNA for the CDR3: TGTGCCAGCAGCCGACACTTGTACCAAGAGACCCAGTACTTC.

The chain is built from TRBV7-9 and TRBJ2-7; D may be TRBD1 (5 bases). V dropped 7 bases and J dropped 2 bases, with 12 bases sitting between them. The CDR3 is made up of 13 amino acids. Per the germline V gene, CDR1 is SEHNR and CDR2 is FQNEAQ (reference sequence). CDR3 DNA: TGTGCCAGCATCCCCGGACAAACCTACGAGCAGTACTTC. Translating it yields CASIPGQTYEQYF.